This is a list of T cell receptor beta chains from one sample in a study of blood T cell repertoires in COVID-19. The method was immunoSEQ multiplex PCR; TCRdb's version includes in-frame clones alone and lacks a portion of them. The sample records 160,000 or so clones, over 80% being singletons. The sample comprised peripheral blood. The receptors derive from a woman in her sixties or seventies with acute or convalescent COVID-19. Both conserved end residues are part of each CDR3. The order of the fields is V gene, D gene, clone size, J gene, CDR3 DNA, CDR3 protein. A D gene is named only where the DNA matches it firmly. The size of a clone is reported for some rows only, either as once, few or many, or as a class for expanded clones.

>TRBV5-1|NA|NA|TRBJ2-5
TGCGCCAGCAGCTCTCTCCTCCAAGAGACCCAGTACTTC
CASSSLLQETQYF
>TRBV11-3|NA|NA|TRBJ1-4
TGTGCCAGCAGATCCACCTTGGGCAGGGGAAAAGGGAGTGAAAAACTGTTTTTT
CASRSTLGRGKGSEKLFF
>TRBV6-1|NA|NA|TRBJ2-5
TGTGCCAGCAGTGAAACAGGCGACCAAGAGACCCAGTACTTC
CASSETGDQETQYF
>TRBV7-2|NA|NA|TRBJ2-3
TGTGCCAGCAGCTTACAGGGTACCCCTTTCACAGATACGCAGTATTTT
CASSLQGTPFTDTQYF
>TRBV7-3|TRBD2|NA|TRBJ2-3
TGTGCCAGCAGCTCCCATGGCGGGGGGACGTTAACGCAGTATTTT
CASSSHGGGTLTQYF
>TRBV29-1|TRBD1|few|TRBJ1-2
TGCAGCGTTGATGCAGGGGGCTCCTATGGCTACACCTTC
CSVDAGGSYGYTF
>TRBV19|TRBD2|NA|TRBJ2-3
TGTGCCAGTAGGGTCCCTCGCACTAGCGGGGCCACAGATACGCAGTATTTT
CASRVPRTSGATDTQYF
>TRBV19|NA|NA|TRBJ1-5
TGTGCCAGTACGGGGGGTCAGGGTGGTGGCAATCAGCCCCAGCATTTT
CASTGGQGGGNQPQHF
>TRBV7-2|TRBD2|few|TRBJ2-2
TGTGCCAGCAGCTCAGTATCCCAAGCGGGAGGTACCGGGGAGCTGTTTTTT
CASSSVSQAGGTGELFF
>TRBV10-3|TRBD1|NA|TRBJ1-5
TGTGCCATCAGTCAGGGGGCCCTCAATCAGCCCCAGCATTTT
CAISQGALNQPQHF
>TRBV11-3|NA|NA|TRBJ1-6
TGTGCCAGCAGCTTAGGGAGGGATTCACCCCTCCACTTT
CASSLGRDSPLHF
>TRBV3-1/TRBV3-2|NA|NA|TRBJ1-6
TGTGCCAGCAGCCAAGATTTTGGCAGCTCCTATAATTCACCCCTCCACTTT
CASSQDFGSSYNSPLHF
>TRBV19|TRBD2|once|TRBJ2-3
TGTGCCAGTAGTATGGGGACTAGCGCCGGGGCAGATACGCAGTATTTT
CASSMGTSAGADTQYF
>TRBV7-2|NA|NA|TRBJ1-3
TGTGCCAGCAGCTTAGGACAAAGCTCTGGAAACACCATATATTTT
CASSLGQSSGNTIYF
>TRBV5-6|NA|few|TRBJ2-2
TGTGCCAGCAGCTTGTGGGGGCTACGGAACACCGGGGAGCTGTTTTTT
CASSLWGLRNTGELFF
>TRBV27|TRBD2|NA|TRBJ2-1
TGTGCCAGCAGGAGGACTAGCGGGTCCCATGAGCAGTTCTTC
CASRRTSGSHEQFF
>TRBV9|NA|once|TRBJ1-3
TGTGCCAGCAGCGCAGTGACAGCCTCTGGAAACACCATATATTTT
CASSAVTASGNTIYF
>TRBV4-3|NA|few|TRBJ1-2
TGCGCCAGCAGCCAACCGGGATCTCCACATGGCTACACCTTC
CASSQPGSPHGYTF
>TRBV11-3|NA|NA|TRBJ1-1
TGTGCCAGCAGCAGGACAGCTAACACTGAAGCTTTCTTT
CASSRTANTEAFF
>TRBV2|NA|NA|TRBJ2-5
TGTGCCAGCAGTCCAACCCGAACAGATTCAGAGACCCAGTACTTC
CASSPTRTDSETQYF
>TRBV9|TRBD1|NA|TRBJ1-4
TGTGCCAGCAGCAGAACAGGGGCTAATGAAAAACTGTTTTTT
CASSRTGANEKLFF
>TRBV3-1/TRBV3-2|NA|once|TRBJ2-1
TGTGCCAGCAGCCAAGGGAGATTCTACAATGAGCAGTTCTTC
CASSQGRFYNEQFF
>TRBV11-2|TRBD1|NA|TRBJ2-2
TGTGCCAGCAGCCGGACGAGGGGGCGGGAGCTGTTTTTT
CASSRTRGRELFF
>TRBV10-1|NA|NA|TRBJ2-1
TGCGCCAGCAGTGAGGTTTACGGGATCGCCTACAATGAGCAGTTCTTC
CASSEVYGIAYNEQFF
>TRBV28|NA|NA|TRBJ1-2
TGTGCCAGCAGTATCCTTGGGACTTACGGCTACACCTTC
CASSILGTYGYTF
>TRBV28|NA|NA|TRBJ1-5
TGTGCCAGCAATACTGGTAGCAATCAGCCCCAGCATTTT
CASNTGSNQPQHF
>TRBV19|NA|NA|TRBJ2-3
TGTGCCAGTAGTCCCTATAATGAGGGCACAGATACGCAGTATTTT
CASSPYNEGTDTQYF
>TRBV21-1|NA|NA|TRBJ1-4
TGTGCCAGGGACAGGGGATTAAGTTGTACTAATGAAAAACTGTTTTTT
CARDRGLSCTNEKLFF
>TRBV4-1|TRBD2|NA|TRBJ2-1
TGCGCCAGCAGCCAAGACCCCCTAGCGGGGGGGCGGTACAATGAGCAGTTCTTC
CASSQDPLAGGRYNEQFF
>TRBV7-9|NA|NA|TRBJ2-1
TGTGCCAGCAGCTCTCACGACAGGCACTACAATGAGCAGTTCTTC
CASSSHDRHYNEQFF
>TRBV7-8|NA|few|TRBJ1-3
TGTGCCAGCAGCCTAGACCGAACTCACTCTGGAAACACCATATATTTT
CASSLDRTHSGNTIYF
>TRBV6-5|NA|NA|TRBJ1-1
TGTGCCAGCAGCGGCAGGGCCAACACTGAAGCTTTCTTT
CASSGRANTEAFF
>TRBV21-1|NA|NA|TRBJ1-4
TGTGCCAGCGGACGGGACACCCCTAATGAAAAACTGTTTTTT
CASGRDTPNEKLFF
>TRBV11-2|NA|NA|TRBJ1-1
TGTGCCAGCAGCTTATCTAGCGCTCCCTTCGAAGCTTTCTTT
CASSLSSAPFEAFF
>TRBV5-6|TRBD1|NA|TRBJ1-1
TGTGCCAGCAGCAGAGACAGGGATATGAACACTGAAGCTTTCTTT
CASSRDRDMNTEAFF
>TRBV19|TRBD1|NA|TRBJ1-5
TGTGCCAGTAGTTCGACAGGGCCCAAGGGCAATCAGCCCCAGCATTTT
CASSSTGPKGNQPQHF
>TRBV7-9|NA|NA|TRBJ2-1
TGTGCCAGCAGCTTCTCTCCCCGGGTCGGGGATGAGCAGTTCTTC
CASSFSPRVGDEQFF
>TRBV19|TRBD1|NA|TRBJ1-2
TGTGCCAGTACCTCTCTAGGGACAGGGAACTATGGCTACACCTTC
CASTSLGTGNYGYTF
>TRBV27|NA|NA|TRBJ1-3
TGTGCCAGCAGTTCTCCGAGAGTCTCTGGAAACACCATATATTTT
CASSSPRVSGNTIYF
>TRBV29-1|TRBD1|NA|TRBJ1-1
TGCAGCGGGAGCACAGGGGGCATTGGGAACACTGAAGCTTTCTTT
CSGSTGGIGNTEAFF